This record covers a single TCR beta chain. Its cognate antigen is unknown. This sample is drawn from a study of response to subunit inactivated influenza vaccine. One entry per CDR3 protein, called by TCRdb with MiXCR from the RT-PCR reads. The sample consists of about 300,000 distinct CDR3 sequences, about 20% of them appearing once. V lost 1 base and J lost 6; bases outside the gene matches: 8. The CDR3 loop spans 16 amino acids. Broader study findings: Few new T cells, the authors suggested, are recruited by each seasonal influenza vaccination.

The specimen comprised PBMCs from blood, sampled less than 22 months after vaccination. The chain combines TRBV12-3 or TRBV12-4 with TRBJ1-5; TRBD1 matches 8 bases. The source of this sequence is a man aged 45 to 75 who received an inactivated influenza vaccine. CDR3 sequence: CASSLGAGGVFQPQHF. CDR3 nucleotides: TGTGCCAGCAGTTTAGGGGCAGGGGGCGTGTTTCAGCCCCAGCATTTT.